The next 17 T cell receptor beta chains were all read from a single sample in a study of early T cells in non-severe SARS-CoV-2 infection. TCRdb fed the 5' RACE reads into MiXCR, producing one record per CDR3 protein. Among more than 50,000 distinct CDR3 sequences listed, 10% to 15% were seen once. Sequencing was done on a sample of whole blood. Every receptor here comes from an adult who was a healthcare worker with PCR-confirmed SARS-CoV-2 infection or an uninfected control (not recorded which).

In this sample, this clonotype turned up a few times. The chain couples TRBV20-1 to TRBJ2-5, with D perhaps TRBD1 (6 bases). The CDR3 loop spans 12 amino acids. Per the germline V gene, CDR1 is DFQATT and CDR2 is SNEGSKA (reference sequence). CDR3 DNA sequence: TGCACTGCCCCGGACAGACAAGAGACCCAGTACTTC. Its protein product is CTAPDRQETQYF.

The V gene is TRBV6-1, the J gene TRBJ1-1, with 8 bases lining up with TRBD1. The CDR3 has 14 residues. Germline CDR1 reads MNHNS; CDR2 reads SASEGT. The V segment lost 5 bases and the J segment 0 bases; nucleotides outside the gene matches: 2. Here the CDR3 DNA reads TGTGCCAGCAGTAGGACAGGGTTGAACACTGAAGCTTTCTTT. Protein product: CASSRTGLNTEAFF.

CDR3 in amino acids: CATSRVGGGEYAEAFF. CDR3 DNA: TGTGCCACCAGCAGAGTTGGGGGAGGGGAATACGCTGAAGCTTTCTTT. The chain uses TRBV15 and TRBJ1-1, with D maybe TRBD1 (5 bases). V was trimmed by 1 base and J by 6 bases, leaving 18 bases between them. The CDR3 is 16 residues long. CDR1 is LNHNV, CDR2 YYDKDF, per germline (reference sequence).

The chain carries TRBV11-2 and TRBJ2-3; D not resolved. V dropped 5 bases and J dropped 0 bases, with 12 bases sitting between them. Germline lookup yields CDR1 SGHAT and CDR2 FQNNGV. The CDR3 runs 15 residues. CDR3 sequence: CASSRRLPSTDTQYF. The CDR3 DNA sequence: TGTGCCAGCAGCCGTAGGCTCCCTAGCACAGATACGCAGTATTTT. The whole variable domain, remainder taken from reference TRBV11-2 and TRBJ2-3, is EAGVAQSPRYKIIEKRQSVAFWCNPISGHATLYWYQQILGQGPKLLIQFQNNGVVDDSQLPKDRFSAERLKGVDSTLKIQPAKLEDSAVYLCASSRRLPSTDTQYFGPGTRLTVL.

This clonotype was seen a handful of times. V is TRBV11-2 and J is TRBJ2-1, with D possibly called TRBD1 or TRBD2 (5 bases each). V shed 7 bases and J shed 5 bases, with 12 bases lying between them. Germline loops: CDR1 SGHAT, CDR2 FQNNGV. This CDR3 is built from 13 residues. CDR3 in amino acids: CASTYRGDNEQFF. The CDR3 DNA follows: TGTGCCAGCACCTATCGAGGGGACAATGAGCAGTTCTTC.

This clonotype was recorded only once. The chain uses TRBV3-1 and TRBJ1-4, with TRBD1 as a possible D gene (6 bases). V lost 1 base to trimming and J lost 8 bases, with 14 bases between them. Germline assignment: CDR1 LGHDT and CDR2 YNNKEL (reference sequence). The CDR3 loop spans 15 amino acids. For the CDR3, the DNA is TGTGCCAGCAGCCAAGGCACAGGGCTGAAGGAAAAACTGTTTTTT. Amino acids: CASSQGTGLKEKLFF.

This clonotype was picked up many times. The rearrangement links TRBV20-1 to TRBJ2-1, with no clear D. Trimming stripped 8 bases from V and 0 bases from J, with 2 bases between. This CDR3 is built from 10 residues. Germline CDR1 and CDR2: DFQATT and SNEGSKA (reference sequence). The CDR3 nucleotides read TGCAGTTTCTCCTACAATGAGCAGTTCTTC. Translation gives CSFSYNEQFF.

In this sample, this clonotype turned up a few times. J is TRBJ1-2 and V is TRBV7-2; 7 bases map to TRBD1. Germline CDR1 SGHTA, CDR2 FQGNSA. Trimming at V came to 4 bases and at J to 7 bases, leaving 6 bases not matched to a gene. There are 13 residues in the CDR3. The CDR3 spells CASSSTGISGYTF. In DNA form, the CDR3 reads TGTGCCAGCAGCTCGACAGGGATTAGTGGCTACACCTTC.

This sequence joins TRBV5-5 and TRBJ1-4; D remains ambiguous. Germline CDR1 reads SGHKS; CDR2 reads YYEKEE (reference sequence). The V and J ends lost 2 bases and 8 bases respectively, with 7 bases between them. This CDR3 has 12 residues. Written as DNA, the CDR3 is TGTGCCAGCAGCTTTTCGAGCGAAAAACTGTTTTTT. Its translation: CASSFSSEKLFF.

The V gene is TRBV19, the J gene TRBJ2-7; no firm D call. V shed 7 bases and J shed 0 bases, with 10 bases lying between them. CDR1 is LNHDA and CDR2 is SQIVND in the germline V gene (reference sequence). The CDR3 length is 13 residues. DNA of the CDR3: TGTGCCAGTAACTCTCAGGACTCCTACGAGCAGTACTTC. Its translation is CASNSQDSYEQYF.

This clonotype has just a few counts. The chain joins TRBV20-1 to TRBJ2-3; D perhaps matches TRBD2 (5 bases). V lost 0 bases, J lost 14 bases, and 15 bases lay in between. This CDR3 has 12 amino acids. Germline-derived CDR1 and CDR2 are DFQATT and SNEGSKA (reference sequence). The CDR3 reads CSARDPRTRPYF. CDR3 bases: TGCAGTGCTAGAGATCCTCGGACTCGGCCGTATTTT.

This clonotype was counted many times. The rearrangement uses TRBV28 and TRBJ1-2; D not resolved. Trimming took 7 bases from V and 2 from J, leaving 8 bases between them. Looked up from germline, CDR1 is MDHEN and CDR2 is SYDVKM. The CDR3 has 12 residues. CDR3 loop: CASTVANYGYTF. The CDR3 DNA reads TGTGCCAGCACAGTAGCGAACTATGGCTACACCTTC.

This clonotype was detected a few times. This chain joins TRBV29-1 and TRBJ2-3, with D maybe TRBD1 (6 bases). Germline CDR1 is SQVTM and CDR2 is ANQGSEA. This CDR3 spans 15 amino acids. V was cut by 4 bases and J by 1 base, with 15 bases left in between. This chain's CDR3 is CSVVGGPRGTDTQYF. The CDR3 DNA follows: TGCAGCGTTGTTGGGGGCCCCCGAGGCACAGATACGCAGTATTTT.

There are a few counts of this clonotype. The chain couples TRBV6-5 to TRBJ2-7; a possible D gene is TRBD2 (6 bases). Trimming stripped 4 bases from V and 6 bases from J, with 13 bases between. The CDR3 contains 13 residues. Germline values: CDR1 MNHEY, CDR2 SVGAGI. The CDR3 nucleotides read TGTGCCAGCAGTTTCGGGGGAGGTGTCGAGCAGTACTTC. It is translated as CASSFGGGVEQYF.

This clonotype was picked up many times. V gene TRBV24-1 combines with J gene TRBJ2-1, with 10 bases identical to TRBD2. The CDR3 totals 15 residues. Germline lookup yields CDR1 KGHDR and CDR2 SFDVKD. Germline trimming cut 4 bases from V and 6 bases from J; bases unmatched to any gene: 5. The CDR3 spells CATSDSGRGINEQFF. DNA of the CDR3: TGTGCCACCAGTGACAGCGGGAGGGGGATCAATGAGCAGTTCTTC.

The chain employs TRBV29-1 and TRBJ2-1, with D possibly being TRBD1 (6 bases). CDR3 length: 9 amino acids. Germline V gene lookup returns CDR1 SQVTM and CDR2 ANQGSEA. The germline V and J ends were trimmed by 3 bases and 13 bases, with 7 bases remaining between them. CDR3: CSVEGAQFF. In nucleotides, the CDR3 is TGCAGCGTTGAGGGGGCCCAGTTCTTC.

V usage is TRBV6-6 and J usage is TRBJ1-6; 7 nucleotides agree with TRBD1. The CDR3 runs to 15 residues. Germline CDR1 and CDR2: MNHNY and SVGAGI (reference sequence). V was clipped by 5 bases and J by 9 bases; unmatched bases: 10. The CDR3 reads CASSPHDRDGSPLHF. CDR3 DNA: TGTGCCAGCAGTCCCCATGACAGGGATGGTTCACCCCTCCACTTT.